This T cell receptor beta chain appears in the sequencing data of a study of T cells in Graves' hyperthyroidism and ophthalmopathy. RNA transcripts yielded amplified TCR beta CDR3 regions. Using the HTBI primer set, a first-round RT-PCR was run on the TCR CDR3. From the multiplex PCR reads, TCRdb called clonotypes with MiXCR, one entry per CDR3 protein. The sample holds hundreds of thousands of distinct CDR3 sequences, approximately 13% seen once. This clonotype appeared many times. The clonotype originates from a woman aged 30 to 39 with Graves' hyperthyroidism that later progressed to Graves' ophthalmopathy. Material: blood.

CDR3 coding DNA: TGTGCCAGCAGCGTGGGGGGCATCAACACTGAAGCTTTCTTT. It specifies CASSVGGINTEAFF. The V gene is TRBV9, the J gene TRBJ1-1; D may be TRBD1 (6 bases). From germline, CDR1 is SGDLS and CDR2 YYNGEE. The V gene lost 2 bases and the J gene lost 2 bases, with 10 bases spanning the gap. This CDR3 is 14 amino acids long. The whole variable domain, filled in from reference TRBV9 and TRBJ1-1, reads DSGVTQTPKHLITATGQRVTLRCSPRSGDLSVYWYQQSLDQGLQFLIQYYNGEERAKGNILERFSAQQFPDLHSELNLSSLELGDSALYFCASSVGGINTEAFFGQGTRLTVV.